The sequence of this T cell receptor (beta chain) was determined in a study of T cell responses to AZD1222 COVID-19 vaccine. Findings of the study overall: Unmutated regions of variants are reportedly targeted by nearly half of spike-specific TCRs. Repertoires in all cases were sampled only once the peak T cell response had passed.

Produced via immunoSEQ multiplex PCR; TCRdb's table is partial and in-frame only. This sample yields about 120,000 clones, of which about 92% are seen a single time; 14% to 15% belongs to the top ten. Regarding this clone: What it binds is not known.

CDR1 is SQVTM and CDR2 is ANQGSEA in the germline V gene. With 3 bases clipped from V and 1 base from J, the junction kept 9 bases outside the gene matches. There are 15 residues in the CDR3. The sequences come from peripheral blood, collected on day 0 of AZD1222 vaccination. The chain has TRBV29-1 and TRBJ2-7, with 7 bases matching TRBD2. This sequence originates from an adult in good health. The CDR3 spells CSVDSWEGRSYEQYF. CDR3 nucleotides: TGCAGCGTTGACTCTTGGGAGGGCCGTTCCTACGAGCAGTACTTC.